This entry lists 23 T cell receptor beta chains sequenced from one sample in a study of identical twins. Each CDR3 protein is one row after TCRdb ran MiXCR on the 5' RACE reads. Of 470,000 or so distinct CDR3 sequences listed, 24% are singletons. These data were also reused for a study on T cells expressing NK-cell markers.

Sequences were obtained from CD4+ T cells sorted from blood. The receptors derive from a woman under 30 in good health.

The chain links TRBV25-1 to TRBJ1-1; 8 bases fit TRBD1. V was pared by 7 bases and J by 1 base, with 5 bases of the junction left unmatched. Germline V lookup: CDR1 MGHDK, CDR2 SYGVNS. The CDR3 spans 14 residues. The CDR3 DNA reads TGTGCCAGCAAGGACAGGGTTCGGAACACTGAAGCTTTCTTT. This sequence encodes CASKDRVRNTEAFF.

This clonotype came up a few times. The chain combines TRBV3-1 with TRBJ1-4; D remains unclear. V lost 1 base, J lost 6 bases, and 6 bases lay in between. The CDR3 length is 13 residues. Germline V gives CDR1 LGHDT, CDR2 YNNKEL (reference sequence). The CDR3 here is CASSQGLDEKLFF. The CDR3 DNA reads TGTGCCAGCAGCCAAGGATTGGATGAAAAACTGTTTTTT.

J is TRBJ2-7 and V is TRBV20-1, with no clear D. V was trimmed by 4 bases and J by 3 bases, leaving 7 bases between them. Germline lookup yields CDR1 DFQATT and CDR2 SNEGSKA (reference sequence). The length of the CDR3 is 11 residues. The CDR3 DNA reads TGCAGTGCTAAGACCTTCTACGAGCAGTACTTC. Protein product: CSAKTFYEQYF.

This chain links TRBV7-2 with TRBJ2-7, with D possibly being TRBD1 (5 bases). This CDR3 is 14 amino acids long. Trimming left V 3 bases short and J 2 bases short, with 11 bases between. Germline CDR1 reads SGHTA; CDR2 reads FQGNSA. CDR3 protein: CASSFRDPPYEQYF. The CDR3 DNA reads TGTGCCAGCAGCTTCAGGGATCCCCCCTACGAGCAGTACTTC.

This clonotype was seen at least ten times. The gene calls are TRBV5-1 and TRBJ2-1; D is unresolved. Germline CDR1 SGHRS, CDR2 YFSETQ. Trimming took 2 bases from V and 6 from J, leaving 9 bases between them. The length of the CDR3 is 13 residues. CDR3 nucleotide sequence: TGCGCCAGCAGCTTAGTCCCAGCCAATGAGCAGTTCTTC. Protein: CASSLVPANEQFF.

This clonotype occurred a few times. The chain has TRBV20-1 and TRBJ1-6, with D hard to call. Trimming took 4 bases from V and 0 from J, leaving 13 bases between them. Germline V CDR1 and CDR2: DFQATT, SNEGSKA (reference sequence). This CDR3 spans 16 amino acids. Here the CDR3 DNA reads TGCAGTGCTACGGTCGGAGGGAGCTCCTATAATTCACCCCTCCACTTT. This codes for CSATVGGSSYNSPLHF.

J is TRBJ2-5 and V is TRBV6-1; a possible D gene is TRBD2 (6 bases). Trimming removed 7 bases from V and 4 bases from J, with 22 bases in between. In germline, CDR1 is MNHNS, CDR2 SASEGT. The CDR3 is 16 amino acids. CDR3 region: CASTSDAGRGGETQYF. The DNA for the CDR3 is TGTGCCAGCACCTCTGACGCGGGAAGGGGTGGAGAGACCCAGTACTTC.

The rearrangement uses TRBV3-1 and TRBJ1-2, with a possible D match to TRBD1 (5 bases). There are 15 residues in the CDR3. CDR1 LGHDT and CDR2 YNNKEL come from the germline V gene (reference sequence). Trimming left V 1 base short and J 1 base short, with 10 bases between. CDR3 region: CASSQGGNLNYGYTF. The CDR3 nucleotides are TGTGCCAGCAGCCAAGGGGGGAATCTTAACTATGGCTACACCTTC.

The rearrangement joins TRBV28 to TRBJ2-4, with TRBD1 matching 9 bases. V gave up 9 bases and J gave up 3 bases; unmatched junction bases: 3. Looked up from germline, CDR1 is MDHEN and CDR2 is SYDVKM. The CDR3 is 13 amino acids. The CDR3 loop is CASRTGVKNIQYF. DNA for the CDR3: TGTGCCAGTAGGACAGGGGTCAAAAACATTCAGTACTTC.

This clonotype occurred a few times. The CDR3 loop is CASSAPGLANTGELFF. CDR3 sequence (DNA): TGTGCCAGCAGCGCCCCCGGACTAGCGAACACCGGGGAGCTGTTTTTT. The chain combines TRBV9 with TRBJ2-2; 7 nucleotides agree with TRBD2. The CDR3 runs 16 residues. V gave up 3 bases and J gave up 0 bases; unmatched junction bases: 5. CDR1 is SGDLS, CDR2 YYNGEE, per germline. The variable domain in full, completed from reference TRBV9 and TRBJ2-2, reads DSGVTQTPKHLITATGQRVTLRCSPRSGDLSVYWYQQSLDQGLQFLIQYYNGEERAKGNILERFSAQQFPDLHSELNLSSLELGDSALYFCASSAPGLANTGELFFGEGSRLTVL.

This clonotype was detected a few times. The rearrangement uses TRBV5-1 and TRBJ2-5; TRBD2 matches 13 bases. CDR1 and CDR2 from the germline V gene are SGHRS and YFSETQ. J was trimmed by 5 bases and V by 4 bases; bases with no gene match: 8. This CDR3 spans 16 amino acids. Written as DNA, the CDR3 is TGCGCCAGCAGCAGATCGAAACTAGCGGGAGGGGAGACCCAGTACTTC. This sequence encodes CASSRSKLAGGETQYF.

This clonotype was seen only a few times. The CDR3 bases are TGCGCCAGCAGCTTGGAACGGGGGACCGTTCCCGGGGAGCTGTTTTTT. This encodes CASSLERGTVPGELFF. The chain uses TRBV5-1 and TRBJ2-2; D may be TRBD2 (6 bases). Between the trimmed V and J ends, which lost 0 bases and 6 bases, there was a span of 15 bases. The germline V gene has CDR1 SGHRS and CDR2 YFSETQ. There are 16 residues in the CDR3.

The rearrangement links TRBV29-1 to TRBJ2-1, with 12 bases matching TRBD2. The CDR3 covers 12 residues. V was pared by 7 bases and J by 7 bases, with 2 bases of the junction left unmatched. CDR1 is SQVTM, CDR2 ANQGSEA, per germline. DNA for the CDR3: TGCAGCGCCGGACTAGCGGGGAATGAGCAGTTCTTC. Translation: CSAGLAGNEQFF.

CDR3 nucleotides: TGTGCCATCAGTTTCGACAGGGACACCGGGGAGCTGTTTTTT. Encoded protein: CAISFDRDTGELFF. This chain links TRBV10-3 with TRBJ2-2, with TRBD1 identical over 7 bases. The CDR3 extends over 14 amino acids. Germline V gene data show CDR1 as ENHRY and CDR2 as SYGVKD. Trimming took 5 bases from V and 3 from J; bases not matched to a gene: 3.

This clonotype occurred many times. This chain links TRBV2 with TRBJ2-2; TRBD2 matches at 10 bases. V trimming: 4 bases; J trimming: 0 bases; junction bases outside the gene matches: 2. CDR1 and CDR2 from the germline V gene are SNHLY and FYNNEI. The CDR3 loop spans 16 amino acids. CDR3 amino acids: CASSGLAGSNTGELFF. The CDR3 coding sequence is TGTGCCAGCAGTGGACTAGCGGGTTCGAACACCGGGGAGCTGTTTTTT.

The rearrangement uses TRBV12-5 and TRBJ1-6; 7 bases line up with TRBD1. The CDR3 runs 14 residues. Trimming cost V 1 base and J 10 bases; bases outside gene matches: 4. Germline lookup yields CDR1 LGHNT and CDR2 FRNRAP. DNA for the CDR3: TGTGCTAGTGGTTTGGCCGACAGGGACTCACCCCTCCACTTT. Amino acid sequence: CASGLADRDSPLHF.

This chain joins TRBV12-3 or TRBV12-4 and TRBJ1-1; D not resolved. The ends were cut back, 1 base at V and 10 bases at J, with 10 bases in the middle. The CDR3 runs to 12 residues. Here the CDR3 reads CASSLGGRRAFF. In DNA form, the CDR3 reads TGTGCCAGCAGTTTAGGGGGTCGACGAGCTTTCTTT.

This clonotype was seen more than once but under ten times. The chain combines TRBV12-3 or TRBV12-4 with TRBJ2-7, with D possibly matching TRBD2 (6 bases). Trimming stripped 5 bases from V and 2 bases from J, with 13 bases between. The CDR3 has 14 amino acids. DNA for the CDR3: TGTGCCAGCAGTCGGGACTTGAAGGCCTACGAGCAGTACTTC. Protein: CASSRDLKAYEQYF.

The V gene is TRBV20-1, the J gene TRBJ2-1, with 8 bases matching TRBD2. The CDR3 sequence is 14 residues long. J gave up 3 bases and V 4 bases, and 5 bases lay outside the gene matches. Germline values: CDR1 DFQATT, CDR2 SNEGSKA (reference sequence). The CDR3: CSAKYSGIYNEQFF. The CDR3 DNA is TGCAGTGCTAAATATAGCGGGATCTACAATGAGCAGTTCTTC.

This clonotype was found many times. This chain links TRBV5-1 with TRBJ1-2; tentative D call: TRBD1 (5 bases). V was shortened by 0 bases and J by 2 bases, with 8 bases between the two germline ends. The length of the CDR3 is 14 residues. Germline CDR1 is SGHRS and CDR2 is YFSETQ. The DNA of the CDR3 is TGCGCCAGCAGCTTGGACGGGGGAAACTATGGCTACACCTTC. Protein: CASSLDGGNYGYTF.

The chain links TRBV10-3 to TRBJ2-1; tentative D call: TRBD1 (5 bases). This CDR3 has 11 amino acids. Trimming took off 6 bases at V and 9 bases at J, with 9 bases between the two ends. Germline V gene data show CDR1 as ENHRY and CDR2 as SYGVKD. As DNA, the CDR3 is TGTGCCATCAGCCAGCAGGGTGAGCAGTTCTTC. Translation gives CAISQQGEQFF.

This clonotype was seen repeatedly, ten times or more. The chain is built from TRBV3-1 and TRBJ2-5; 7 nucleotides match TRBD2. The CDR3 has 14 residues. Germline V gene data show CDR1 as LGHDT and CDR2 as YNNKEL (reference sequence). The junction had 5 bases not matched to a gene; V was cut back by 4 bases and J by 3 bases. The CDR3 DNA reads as TGTGCCAGCAGCCTCATCGCGGGAGAAGAGACCCAGTACTTC. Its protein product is CASSLIAGEETQYF.

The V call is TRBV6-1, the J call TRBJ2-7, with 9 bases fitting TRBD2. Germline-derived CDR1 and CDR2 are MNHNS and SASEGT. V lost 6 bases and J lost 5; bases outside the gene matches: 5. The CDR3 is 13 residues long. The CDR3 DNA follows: TGTGCCAGCAGGGCTAGCGGGATGGACGAGCAGTACTTC. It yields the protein CASRASGMDEQYF.